This TCR beta chain comes out of a study of graft-versus-host responses after intestinal transplantation. The overall study: Recipients were all induced with anti-thymocyte globulin, then given tacrolimus and steroids for 3 to 4 years.

After removal of 0 bases from V and 7 bases from J, the junction contained 7 bases not matched to a gene. CDR3 length: 16 amino acids. Germline V gene lookup returns CDR1 SGDLS and CDR2 YYNGEE. Only in-frame clones appear in the TCRdb table, and some are missing; sequencing was by immunoSEQ multiplex PCR. The sample has 65,000 to 90,000 clones, 85% to 95% seen once. For this clone: What it recognizes is unknown.

The sequencing here drew on unstimulated CD8+ T cells sorted from spleen or lymph node cells, taken before transplant. This rearrangement joins TRBV9 to TRBJ2-1, with 10 bases aligning to TRBD2. The sequence derives from a human donor who was the organ donor for an intestinal transplant. CDR3: CASSVGSGGFKNEQFF. As DNA, the CDR3 is TGTGCCAGCAGCGTAGGTAGCGGGGGGTTTAAGAATGAGCAGTTCTTC.